A single sample gave rise to the 12 T cell receptor beta chains below, sequenced in a study of spatial heterogeneity in lung cancer. TCRdb passed the 5' RACE reads through MiXCR, listing each CDR3 protein once. The sample holds tens of thousands of distinct CDR3 sequences, 7.5% to 9% seen once. Regarding time point: sample taken at primary tumor resection. Researchers sequenced whole RNA taken from tumor, nontumor lung or frozen PBMC without sorting. This specimen consisted of PBMCs, obtained at surgery. These receptors came from a female donor with early-stage non-small cell lung cancer.

The chain couples TRBV7-3 to TRBJ2-5; the D is unclear. The CDR3 runs 13 residues. Trimming took 8 bases from V and 4 from J, leaving 14 bases between them. Germline CDR1 SGHTA, CDR2 FQGTGA. The CDR3 is CASCQVGGETQYF. The CDR3 nucleotides are TGTGCCAGCTGCCAAGTGGGCGGAGAGACCCAGTACTTC.

This clonotype was observed at least ten times. The rearrangement joins TRBV7-2 to TRBJ2-5, with 14 positions matching TRBD2. This CDR3 has 16 amino acids. Trimming took 0 bases from V and 5 from J; bases not matched to a gene: 2. Germline loops: CDR1 SGHTA, CDR2 FQGNSA. CDR3 region: CASSLATSGGVETQYF. The CDR3 nucleotides read TGTGCCAGCAGCTTAGCGACTAGCGGGGGGGTGGAGACCCAGTACTTC.

This chain connects TRBV7-3 to TRBJ2-1, with 12 bases fitting TRBD2. The germline CDR1 and CDR2 sequences are SGHTA and FQGTGA. Trimming at V came to 5 bases and at J to 5 bases, leaving 7 bases not matched to a gene. CDR3 length: 16 residues. CDR3 loop: CASSQTSGGGDNEQFF. DNA of the CDR3: TGTGCCAGCAGCCAGACTAGCGGGGGAGGAGACAATGAGCAGTTCTTC.

This clonotype was observed many times. The chain employs TRBV28 and TRBJ1-2; 9 bases match TRBD1. The CDR3 is 17 amino acids. Germline CDR1 reads MDHEN; CDR2 reads SYDVKM. The ends lost 3 bases at V and 1 base at J; junction bases unmatched: 9. The CDR3 reads CASSLGQGNSFNYGYTF. The DNA of the CDR3 is TGTGCCAGCAGTTTGGGACAGGGCAACTCTTTTAACTATGGCTACACCTTC.

In this sample, this clonotype turned up once. This sequence joins TRBV5-1 and TRBJ2-7, with TRBD2 matching 11 bases. The CDR3 extends over 15 amino acids. Trimming at V came to 0 bases and at J to 2 bases, leaving 1 base not matched to a gene. Germline V gene lookup returns CDR1 SGHRS and CDR2 YFSETQ. In DNA, the CDR3 is TGCGCCAGCAGCTTGGAGACTAGCGGGGCCTACGAGCAGTACTTC. Translated, it gives CASSLETSGAYEQYF.

This clonotype showed up many times. For the CDR3, the DNA is TGTGCCAGCAGCAAAGCCGGGAGCAAATATTTT. Its translation: CASSKAGSKYF. The rearrangement joins TRBV12-3 or TRBV12-4 to TRBJ1-3; D not certain. Trimming stripped 6 bases from V and 15 bases from J, with 15 bases between. The CDR3 consists of 11 residues.

This chain links TRBV12-3 or TRBV12-4 with TRBJ1-1, with TRBD1 matching over 8 bases. V trimming: 6 bases; J trimming: 3 bases; junction bases outside the gene matches: 9. The CDR3 totals 15 residues. The CDR3 sequence is CASRPGTGGYTEAFF. For the CDR3, the DNA is TGTGCCAGCAGGCCCGGGACAGGTGGATACACTGAAGCTTTCTTT.

A remark on this clonotype: This could be a read error, since a much larger clone is one nucleotide away. J is TRBJ1-5 and V is TRBV3-1; D ambiguous. Germline V gives CDR1 LGHDT, CDR2 YNNKEL (reference sequence). This CDR3 region has 14 residues. The CDR3 nucleotides read TGTGCCAGCAGCCAAGATGGAGGGTTTCAGCCCCAGCCTTTT. This encodes CASSQDGGFQPQPF.

This clonotype was detected ten times or more. This chain joins TRBV12-3 or TRBV12-4 and TRBJ2-1; 9 bases agree with TRBD2. This CDR3 comprises 17 residues. J lost 4 bases, V lost 5 bases, and 12 bases had no gene match. The CDR3 sequence: CASSPQRSSGRYNEQFF. The CDR3 DNA sequence: TGTGCCAGCAGTCCCCAGAGGAGTAGCGGGAGATACAATGAGCAGTTCTTC.

This chain links TRBV12-5 with TRBJ2-5; D possibly corresponds to TRBD1 (6 bases). CDR1 and CDR2 (germline): LGHNT, FRNRAP. Trimming cost V 1 base and J 4 bases, with 19 bases left between them. The CDR3 totals 17 residues. This chain's CDR3 is CASGLANRDTLRETQYF. CDR3 nucleotide sequence: TGTGCTAGTGGTTTGGCGAATCGGGACACCCTGCGAGAGACCCAGTACTTC.

This clonotype was counted only a few times. The chain is built from TRBV29-1 and TRBJ1-1; D remains ambiguous. The CDR3 has 13 residues. Germline-derived CDR1 and CDR2 are SQVTM and ANQGSEA. V dropped 4 bases and J dropped 3 bases, with 12 bases sitting between them. CDR3 residues: CSVAQAGDTEAFF. CDR3 nucleotide sequence: TGCAGCGTTGCTCAGGCCGGAGACACTGAAGCTTTCTTT.

This clonotype was counted ten times or more. The chain couples TRBV10-3 to TRBJ1-6, with no clear D. The germline V gene has CDR1 ENHRY and CDR2 SYGVKD. CDR3 length: 12 amino acids. V gave up 4 bases and J gave up 8 bases, with 6 bases separating them. The CDR3 protein is CAISVEDSPLHF. The CDR3 DNA is TGTGCCATCAGTGTAGAGGATTCACCCCTCCACTTT.